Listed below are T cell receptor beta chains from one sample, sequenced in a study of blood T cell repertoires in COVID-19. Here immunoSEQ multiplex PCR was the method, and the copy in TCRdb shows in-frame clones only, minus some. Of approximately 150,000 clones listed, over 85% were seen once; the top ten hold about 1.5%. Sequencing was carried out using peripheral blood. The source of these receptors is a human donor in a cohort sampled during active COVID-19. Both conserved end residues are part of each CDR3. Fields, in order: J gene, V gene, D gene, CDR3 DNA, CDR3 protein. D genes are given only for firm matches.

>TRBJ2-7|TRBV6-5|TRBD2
TGTGCCAGCACCGAGGGCGGGGGGCACTACGAGCAGTACTTC
CASTEGGGHYEQYF
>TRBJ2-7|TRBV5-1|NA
TGCGCCAGCAGCGCACGGGGAAAGGCCTACGAGCAGTACTTC
CASSARGKAYEQYF
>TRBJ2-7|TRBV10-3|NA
TGTGCCATCAGTGCATCCGACAGCTACGAGCAGTACTTC
CAISASDSYEQYF
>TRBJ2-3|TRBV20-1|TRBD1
TGCAGTGCTAGTCCGGGACAGGGGAGAGATACGCAGTATTTT
CSASPGQGRDTQYF
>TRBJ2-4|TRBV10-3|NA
TGTGCCATCATCTGGGTGGAACAGCGGCGTGTGGACATTCAGTACTTC
CAIIWVEQRRVDIQYF
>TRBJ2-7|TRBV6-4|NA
TGTGCCAGCAGCCGGGACACCTACGAGCAGTACTTC
CASSRDTYEQYF
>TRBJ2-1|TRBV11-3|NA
TGTGCCAGCAGCTTGGACAGCAGCTCCTACAATGAGCAGTTCTTC
CASSLDSSSYNEQFF
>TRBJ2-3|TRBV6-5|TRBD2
TGTGCCAGCAGCGATAAGCGGGGGGTTACAGATACGCAGTATTTT
CASSDKRGVTDTQYF
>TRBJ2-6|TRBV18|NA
TGTGCCAGCTCACCACCCATAGGACATGACTCTGGGGCCAACGTCCTGACTTTC
CASSPPIGHDSGANVLTF
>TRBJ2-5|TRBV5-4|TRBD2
TGTGCCAGCAGCAACTTACTAGCGGGGGGAGAGACCCAGTACTTC
CASSNLLAGGETQYF
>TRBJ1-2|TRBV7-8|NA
TGTGCCAGCAGCTTAGACTGGGAGTATGGCTACACCTTC
CASSLDWEYGYTF
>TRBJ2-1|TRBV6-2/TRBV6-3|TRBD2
TGTGCCAGCAGTGGAACTAGCGCACCGTCCTACAATGAGCAGTTCTTC
CASSGTSAPSYNEQFF
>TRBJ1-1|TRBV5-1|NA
TGCGCCAGCAGCTTGGGTCTGGGGGAGGGAACTGAAGCTTTCTTT
CASSLGLGEGTEAFF
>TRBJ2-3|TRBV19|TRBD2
TGTGCCAGTAGTCCCAGACTAGCGGGGGGCACAGATACGCAGTATTTT
CASSPRLAGGTDTQYF
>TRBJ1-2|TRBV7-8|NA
TGTGCCAGCAGCTTAGGTACAGGGATTAACTATGGCTACACCTTC
CASSLGTGINYGYTF